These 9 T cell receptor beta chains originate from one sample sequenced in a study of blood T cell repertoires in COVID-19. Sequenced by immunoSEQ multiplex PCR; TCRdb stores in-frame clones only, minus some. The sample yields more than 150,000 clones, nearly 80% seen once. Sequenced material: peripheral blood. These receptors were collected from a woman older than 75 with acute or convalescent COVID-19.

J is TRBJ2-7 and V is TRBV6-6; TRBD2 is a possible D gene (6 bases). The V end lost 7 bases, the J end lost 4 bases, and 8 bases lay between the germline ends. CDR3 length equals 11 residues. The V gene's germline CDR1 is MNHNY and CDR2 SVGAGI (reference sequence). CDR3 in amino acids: CASKGLYEQYF. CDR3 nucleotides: TGTGCCAGCAAGGGACTTTACGAGCAGTACTTC.

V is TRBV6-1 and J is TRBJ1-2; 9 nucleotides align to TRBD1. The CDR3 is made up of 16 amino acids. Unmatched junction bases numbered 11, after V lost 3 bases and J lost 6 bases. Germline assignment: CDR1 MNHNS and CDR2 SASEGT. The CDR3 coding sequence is TGTGCCAGCAGTGACCAGGACAGGGGAGGGAGGGATGGCTACACCTTC. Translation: CASSDQDRGGRDGYTF.

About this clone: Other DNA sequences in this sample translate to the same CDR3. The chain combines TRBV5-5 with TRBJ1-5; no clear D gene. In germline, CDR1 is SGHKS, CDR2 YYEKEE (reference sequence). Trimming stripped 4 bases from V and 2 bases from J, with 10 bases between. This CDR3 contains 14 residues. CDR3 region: CASSPSTGNQPQHF. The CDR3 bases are TGTGCCAGCAGCCCCAGCACAGGCAATCAGCCCCAGCATTTT.

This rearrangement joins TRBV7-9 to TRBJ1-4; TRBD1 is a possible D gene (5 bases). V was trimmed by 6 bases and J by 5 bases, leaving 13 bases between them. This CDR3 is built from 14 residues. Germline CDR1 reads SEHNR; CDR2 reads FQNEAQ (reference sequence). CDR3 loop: CASSSGALNEKLFF. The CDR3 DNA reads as TGTGCCAGCAGTAGCGGGGCCCTCAATGAAAAACTGTTTTTT.

The CDR3 sequence: CASSLLDRNKNIQYF. The CDR3 nucleotides are TGTGCCAGCAGCTTATTGGACAGGAACAAAAACATTCAGTACTTC. The J gene is TRBJ2-4, the V gene TRBV7-9; 7 nucleotides align to TRBD1. CDR1 is SEHNR and CDR2 is FQNEAQ in the germline V gene (reference sequence). Trimming took 2 bases from V and 3 from J; bases not matched to a gene: 4. The CDR3 runs to 15 residues.

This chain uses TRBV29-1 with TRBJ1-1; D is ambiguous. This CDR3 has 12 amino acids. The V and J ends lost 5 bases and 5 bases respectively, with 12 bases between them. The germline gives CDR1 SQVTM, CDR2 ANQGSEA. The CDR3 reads CSVRVRGTEAFF. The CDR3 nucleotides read TGCAGCGTTCGAGTTCGGGGAACTGAAGCTTTCTTT.

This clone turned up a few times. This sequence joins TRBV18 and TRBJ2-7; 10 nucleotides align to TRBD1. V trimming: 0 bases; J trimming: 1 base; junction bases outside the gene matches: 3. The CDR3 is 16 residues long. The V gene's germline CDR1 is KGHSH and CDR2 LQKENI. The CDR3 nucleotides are TGTGCCAGCTCACCACCGACGGGACAGGGGTCCTACGAGCAGTACTTC. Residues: CASSPPTGQGSYEQYF.

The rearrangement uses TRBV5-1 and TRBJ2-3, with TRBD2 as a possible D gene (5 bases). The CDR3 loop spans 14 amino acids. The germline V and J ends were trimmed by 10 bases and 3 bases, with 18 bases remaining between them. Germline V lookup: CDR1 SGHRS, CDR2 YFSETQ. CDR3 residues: CAGRDPASTDTQYF. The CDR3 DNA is TGCGCCGGGAGAGATCCCGCGTCGACAGATACGCAGTATTTT.

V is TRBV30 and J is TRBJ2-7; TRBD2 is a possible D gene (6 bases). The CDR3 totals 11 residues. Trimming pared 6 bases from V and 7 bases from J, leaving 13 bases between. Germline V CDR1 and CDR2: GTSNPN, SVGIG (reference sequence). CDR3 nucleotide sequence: TGTGCCTGCGCGACGGCGGGAGAGCAGTACTTC. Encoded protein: CACATAGEQYF.